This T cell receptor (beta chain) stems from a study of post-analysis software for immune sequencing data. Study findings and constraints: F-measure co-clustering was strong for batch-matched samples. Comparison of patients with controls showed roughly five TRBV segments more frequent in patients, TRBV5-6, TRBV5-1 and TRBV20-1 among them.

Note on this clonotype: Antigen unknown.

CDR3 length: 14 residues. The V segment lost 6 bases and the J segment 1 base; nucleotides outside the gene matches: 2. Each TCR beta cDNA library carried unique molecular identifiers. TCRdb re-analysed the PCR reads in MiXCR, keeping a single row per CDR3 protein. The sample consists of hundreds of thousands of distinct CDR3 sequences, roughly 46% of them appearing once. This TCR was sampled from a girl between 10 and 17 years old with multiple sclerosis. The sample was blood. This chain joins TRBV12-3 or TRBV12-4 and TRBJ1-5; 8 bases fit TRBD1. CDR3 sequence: CASRDRGSNQPQHF. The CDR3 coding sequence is TGTGCCAGCAGAGACAGGGGAAGCAATCAGCCCCAGCATTTT.